This TCR beta chain was identified during a study of T cells in localized non-small cell lung cancer. Regarding the study as a whole: Higher T cell density in the blood was associated with longer overall survival, whereas higher adjacent-lung clonality associated with shorter survival. Adjacent lung held a median 57 of the top 100 tumor clones. Exceeding tumor, uninvolved adjacent lung had the highest T cell clonality.

Notes on this clone: Its matching antigen is unknown.

Looked up from germline, CDR1 is SGDLS and CDR2 is YYNGEE. The CDR3 has 15 residues. With V trimmed by 8 bases and J by 1 base, 11 bases remained unmatched. Clones were sequenced by immunoSEQ multiplex PCR, and TCRdb holds only the in-frame ones, with some missing. The data show approximately 1,600 clones, around 19% seen once. The origin of this receptor is a male donor aged 60 or older with stage III squamous cell lung carcinoma. The chain recombines TRBV9 with TRBJ1-2; TRBD1 agrees at 7 bases. The material was normal lung tissue next to the tumor, obtained before any cancer treatment. CDR3 bases: TGTGCCAGTACCGGGACAGCGACCCTTAACTATGGCTACACCTTC. Its translation: CASTGTATLNYGYTF.